This T cell receptor (beta chain) came from a study of human T cells and chemical hapten exposure. Notes on the study in general: The study found that PT1 expanded TCR counts correlated positively with patch test score.

TCRdb re-called the RACE reads through MiXCR, storing one row per CDR3 protein. Seen here are roughly 82,000 distinct CDR3 sequences, over 9.5% observed once, and the top ten hold 3.5%. In this sample, this clonotype turned up many times. The target antigen is unknown. The CDR3 totals 16 residues. Germline CDR1 is SGDLS and CDR2 is YYNGEE. V lost 2 bases, J lost 4 bases, and 18 bases lay in between. This sample's time point: patch test 1, 2 weeks after DPC sensitization. Stated treatment: therapeutic diphenylcyclopropenone sensitization with weekly scalp DPC. The receptor was derived from a woman aged 60-75 years with alopecia areata. Some clones in this sample may be carry-over from other donors' samples. Specimen: whole blood, collected in connection with sensitization to the hapten diphenylcyclopropenone (DPC). J is TRBJ2-5 and V is TRBV9; D is possibly TRBD2 (6 bases). The DNA of the CDR3 is TGTGCCAGCAGCGTTCCCATGGGAGAGGGAGGAGAGACCCAGTACTTC. This codes for CASSVPMGEGGETQYF.